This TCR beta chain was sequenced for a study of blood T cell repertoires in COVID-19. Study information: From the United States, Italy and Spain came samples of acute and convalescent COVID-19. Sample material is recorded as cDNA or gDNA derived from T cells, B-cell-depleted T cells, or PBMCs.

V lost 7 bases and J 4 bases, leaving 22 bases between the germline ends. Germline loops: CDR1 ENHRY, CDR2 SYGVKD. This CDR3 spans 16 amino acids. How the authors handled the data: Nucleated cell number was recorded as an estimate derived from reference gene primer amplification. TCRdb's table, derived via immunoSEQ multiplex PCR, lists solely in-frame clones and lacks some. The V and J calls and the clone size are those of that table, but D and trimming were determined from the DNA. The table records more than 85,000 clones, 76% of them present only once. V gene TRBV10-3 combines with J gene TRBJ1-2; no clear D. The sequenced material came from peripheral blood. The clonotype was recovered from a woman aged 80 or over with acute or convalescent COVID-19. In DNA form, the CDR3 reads TGTGCCATCAAAAAGGGAGAAAGTGACACATCCTATGGCTACACCTTC. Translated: CAIKKGESDTSYGYTF.